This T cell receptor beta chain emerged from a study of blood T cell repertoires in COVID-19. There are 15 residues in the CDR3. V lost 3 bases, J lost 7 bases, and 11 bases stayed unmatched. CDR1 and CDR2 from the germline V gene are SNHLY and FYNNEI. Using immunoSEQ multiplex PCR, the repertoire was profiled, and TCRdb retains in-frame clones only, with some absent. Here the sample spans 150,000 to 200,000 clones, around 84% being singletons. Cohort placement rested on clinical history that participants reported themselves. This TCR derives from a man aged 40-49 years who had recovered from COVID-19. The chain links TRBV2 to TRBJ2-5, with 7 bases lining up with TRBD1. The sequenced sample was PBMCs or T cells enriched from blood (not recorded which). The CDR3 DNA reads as TGTGCCAGCAGTGACCCGACAGGGCATCTGGGGACCCAGTACTTC. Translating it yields CASSDPTGHLGTQYF.